The rows below give T cell receptor beta chains drawn from one sample of a study of blood T cell repertoires in COVID-19. Clones were read by immunoSEQ multiplex PCR, and TCRdb kept only the in-frame ones, dropping some. Of around 110,000 clones in the sample, roughly 88% were seen once. Sequenced input: peripheral blood. These TCRs come from a man aged 40-49 years with acute or convalescent COVID-19. CDR3s leave out the opening cysteine and the closing phenylalanine or tryptophan. Each record gives: V gene, J gene, CDR3 length, D gene, CDR3 protein. D genes are given only for firm matches.

>TRBV11-2|TRBJ1-2|13|NA
ASSPPGAPNYGYT
>TRBV6-5|TRBJ1-2|12|NA
ASSPDSFFYGYT
>TRBV11-2|TRBJ2-1|13|TRBD1
ASSWGGTGINEQF
>TRBV13|TRBJ2-1|10|NA
ASSSGSREQF
>TRBV6-5|TRBJ1-1|14|TRBD1
ASSYRTGPMNTEAF
>TRBV3-1/TRBV3-2|TRBJ1-1|11|NA
ASSPSGYTEAF
>TRBV7-2|TRBJ1-5|14|TRBD1
ASSSLDRALGQPQH
>TRBV30|TRBJ2-7|10|NA
AWSFHTYEQY
>TRBV19|TRBJ1-2|13|TRBD1
ASSILGQGNYGYT
>TRBV5-1|TRBJ1-6|14|TRBD1
ASSLEGQGGNSPLH
>TRBV19|TRBJ1-6|12|TRBD1
ASSIGQGASPLH
>TRBV7-8|TRBJ2-1|14|TRBD2
ASSLGLAGSYNEQF
>TRBV6-2/TRBV6-3|TRBJ2-1|13|NA
ASSYLGLGDNEQF
>TRBV5-6|TRBJ1-2|12|NA
ASSRPGDINGYT
>TRBV12-5|TRBJ1-5|12|NA
ASGSQGSNQPQH
>TRBV19|TRBJ1-5|11|NA
ASSVGPIEPQH
>TRBV12-3/TRBV12-4|TRBJ2-7|9|TRBD2
ASGGAYEQY
>TRBV12-5|TRBJ1-1|12|TRBD1
ASGLLTTGSEAF
>TRBV7-8|TRBJ1-6|13|TRBD1
ASSPPGQGNSPLH
>TRBV7-6|TRBJ1-2|13|TRBD1
ASSLSPTGVLGYT
>TRBV12-5|TRBJ2-1|13|NA
ASGWPKRSYNEQF
>TRBV27|TRBJ1-6|14|NA
ASSRMGGAKGTPLH
>TRBV6-1|TRBJ2-7|14|TRBD2
ASSEDSGASNGEQY
>TRBV6-5|TRBJ1-4|12|TRBD1
ASSRDRSNEKLF
>TRBV19|TRBJ2-2|15|TRBD2
ASRSRLAGTNTGELF
>TRBV25-1|TRBJ1-5|12|TRBD1
ASARQGSNQPQH
>TRBV6-5|TRBJ1-3|12|TRBD1
ASSRDRVGNTIY
>TRBV19|TRBJ1-2|11|NA
ASQYETNYGYT
>TRBV27|TRBJ2-2|13|TRBD2
ASSELAVNTGELF
>TRBV7-2|TRBJ1-2|12|NA
ASSLTSTGYGYT
>TRBV15|TRBJ2-5|14|NA
ATSTGRTGEIETQY
>TRBV5-1|TRBJ1-1|13|TRBD1
ASSLQGASETEAF
>TRBV19|TRBJ1-1|12|NA
ASSIGGSGTEAF